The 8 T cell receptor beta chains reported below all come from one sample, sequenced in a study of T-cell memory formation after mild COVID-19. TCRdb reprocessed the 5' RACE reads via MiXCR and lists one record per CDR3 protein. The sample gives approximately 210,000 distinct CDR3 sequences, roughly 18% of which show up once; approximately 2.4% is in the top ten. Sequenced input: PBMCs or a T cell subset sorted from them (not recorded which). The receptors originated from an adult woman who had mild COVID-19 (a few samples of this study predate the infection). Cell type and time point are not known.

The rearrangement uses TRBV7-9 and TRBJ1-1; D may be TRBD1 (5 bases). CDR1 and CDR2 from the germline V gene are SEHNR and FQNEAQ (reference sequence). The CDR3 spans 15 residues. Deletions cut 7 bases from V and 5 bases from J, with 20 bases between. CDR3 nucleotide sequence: TGTGCCAGCACCCCTCGCGGGGCGCGGTGGACTGAAGCTTTCTTT. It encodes CASTPRGARWTEAFF.

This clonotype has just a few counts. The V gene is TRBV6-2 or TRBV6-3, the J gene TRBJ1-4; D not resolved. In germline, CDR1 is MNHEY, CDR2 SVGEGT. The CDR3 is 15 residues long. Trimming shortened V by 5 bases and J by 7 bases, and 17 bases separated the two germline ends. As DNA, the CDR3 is TGTGCCAGCAGTCGCTTATCATTCGGGAGTGAAAAACTGTTTTTT. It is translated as CASSRLSFGSEKLFF.

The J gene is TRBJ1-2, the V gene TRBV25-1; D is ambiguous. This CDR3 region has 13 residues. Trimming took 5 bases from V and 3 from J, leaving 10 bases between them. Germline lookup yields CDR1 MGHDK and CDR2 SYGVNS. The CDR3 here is CASSKSGHYGYTF. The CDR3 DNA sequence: TGTGCCAGCAGTAAGTCAGGTCACTATGGCTACACCTTC.

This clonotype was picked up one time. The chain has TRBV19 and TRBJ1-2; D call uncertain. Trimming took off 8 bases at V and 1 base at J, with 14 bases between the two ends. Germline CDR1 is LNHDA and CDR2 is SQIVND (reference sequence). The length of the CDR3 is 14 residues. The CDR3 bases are TGTGCCAGTCATTCCGCAGCCCATAACTATGGCTACACCTTC. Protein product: CASHSAAHNYGYTF.

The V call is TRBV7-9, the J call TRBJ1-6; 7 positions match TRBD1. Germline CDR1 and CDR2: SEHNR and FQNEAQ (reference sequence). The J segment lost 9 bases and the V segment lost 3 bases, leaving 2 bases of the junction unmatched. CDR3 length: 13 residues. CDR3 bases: TGTGCCAGCAGCTTTGGACAGGTTTCACCCCTCCACTTT. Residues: CASSFGQVSPLHF.

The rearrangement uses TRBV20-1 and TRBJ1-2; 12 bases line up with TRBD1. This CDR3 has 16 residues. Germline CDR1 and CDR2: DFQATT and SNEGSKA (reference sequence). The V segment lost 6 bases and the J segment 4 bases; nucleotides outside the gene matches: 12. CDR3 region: CSAPGTGGMWGYGYTF. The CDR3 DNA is TGCAGTGCGCCCGGGACAGGGGGCATGTGGGGCTATGGCTACACCTTC.

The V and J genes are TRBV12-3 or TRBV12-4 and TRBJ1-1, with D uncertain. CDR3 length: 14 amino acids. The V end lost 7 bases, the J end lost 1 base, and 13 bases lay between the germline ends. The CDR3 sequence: CASTPDGTNTEAFF. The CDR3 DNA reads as TGTGCCAGCACCCCGGACGGTACGAACACTGAAGCTTTCTTT.

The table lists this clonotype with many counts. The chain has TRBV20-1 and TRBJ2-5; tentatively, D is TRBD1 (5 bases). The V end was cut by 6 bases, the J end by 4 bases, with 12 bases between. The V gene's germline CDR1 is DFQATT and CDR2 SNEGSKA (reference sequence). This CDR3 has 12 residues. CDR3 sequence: CSADGHTETQYF. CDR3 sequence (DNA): TGCAGTGCCGACGGACATACAGAGACCCAGTACTTC.